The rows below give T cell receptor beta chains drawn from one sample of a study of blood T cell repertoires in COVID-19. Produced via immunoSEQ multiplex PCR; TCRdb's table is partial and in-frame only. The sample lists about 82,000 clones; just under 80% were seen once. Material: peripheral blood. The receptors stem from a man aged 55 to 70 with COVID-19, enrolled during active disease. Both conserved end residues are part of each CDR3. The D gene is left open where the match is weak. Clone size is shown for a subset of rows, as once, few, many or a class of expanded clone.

CASSQGWGTGSNYGYTF	TGCGCCAGCAGCCAAGGATGGGGGACAGGATCTAACTATGGCTACACCTTC	.	TRBV4-1	TRBJ1-2	TRBD1
CASSPGQELGQPQHF	TGCGCCAGCAGCCCCGGACAGGAGTTAGGCCAGCCCCAGCATTTT	.	TRBV4-3	TRBJ1-5	TRBD1
CASSDGAGLRETQYF	TGTGCCAGCAGTGATGGGGCAGGGTTGAGGGAGACCCAGTACTTC	few	TRBV6-1	TRBJ2-5	.
CASSEQGMEGYTF	TGTGCCAGCAGTGAACAGGGAATGGAGGGCTACACCTTC	.	TRBV2	TRBJ1-2	.
CASSLDRANQPQHF	TGTGCCAGTAGCCTCGACAGGGCTAATCAGCCCCAGCATTTT	.	TRBV19	TRBJ1-5	TRBD1
CASRPTGSTSTNEKLFF	TGTGCCAGCAGACCCACAGGGTCCACCTCAACTAATGAAAAACTGTTTTTT	.	TRBV7-2	TRBJ1-4	.
CAISESDRASYEQYF	TGTGCCATCAGTGAATCGGACAGGGCATCCTACGAGCAGTACTTC	.	TRBV10-3	TRBJ2-7	TRBD1
CASSEGQNTQPQHF	TGTGCCAGCAGTGAAGGACAGAACACTCAGCCCCAGCATTTT	.	TRBV6-1	TRBJ1-5	.
CASSLGTGDSYGYTF	TGTGCCAGCAGCCTAGGGACAGGGGATTCCTATGGCTACACCTTC	.	TRBV3-1/TRBV3-2	TRBJ1-2	TRBD1
CADRSGTNEKLFF	TGTGCCGACCGGTCGGGAACTAATGAAAAACTGTTTTTT	.	TRBV2	TRBJ1-4	.
CASSSQGASGNTIYF	TGTGCCAGCAGCTCACAGGGGGCTTCTGGAAACACCATATATTTT	.	TRBV7-2	TRBJ1-3	TRBD1
CASSQEAGETGELFF	TGCGCCAGCAGCCAAGAAGCGGGAGAAACCGGGGAGCTGTTTTTT	few	TRBV4-3	TRBJ2-2	TRBD2
CASSPGEYRTDTQYF	TGTGCCAGCAGCCCCGGAGAGTACCGCACAGATACGCAGTATTTT	.	TRBV7-9	TRBJ2-3	.
CASSWVGGYEQYF	TGTGCCAGCAGTTGGGTAGGGGGCTACGAGCAGTACTTC	.	TRBV27	TRBJ2-7	.
CASSQLGQKLFF	TGTGCCAGCAGCCAACTGGGGCAAAAACTGTTTTTT	.	TRBV3-1/TRBV3-2	TRBJ1-4	.
CASSSPSGRGELFF	TGTGCCAGCAGCTCTCCTAGCGGGAGGGGGGAGCTGTTTTTT	once	TRBV7-2	TRBJ2-2	TRBD2
CASSEDRRSGNTIYF	TGTGCCAGCAGTGAAGACAGGCGCTCTGGAAACACCATATATTTT	few	TRBV6-1	TRBJ1-3	.
CASSKRREVSNEQFF	TGTGCCAGTAGTAAAAGACGGGAGGTCTCCAATGAGCAGTTCTTC	.	TRBV19	TRBJ2-1	TRBD2
CASSSQGKTSYEQYF	TGTGCCAGCAGCTCTCAGGGAAAAACCTCCTACGAGCAGTACTTC	many	TRBV7-8	TRBJ2-7	.
CASSPYRSSGDADTQYF	TGTGCCAGCAGCCCCTATCGGTCCAGCGGGGACGCAGATACGCAGTATTTT	.	TRBV7-6	TRBJ2-3	TRBD2
CAISEIGQGDSTTQHF	TGTGCCATCAGTGAAATTGGACAGGGCGACTCGACGACCCAGCATTTT	.	TRBV10-3	TRBJ1-5	TRBD1
CASSPSGFNSNQPQHF	TGCGCCAGCAGTCCTTCAGGATTTAATAGCAATCAGCCCCAGCATTTT	.	TRBV5-1	TRBJ1-5	.
CASSFGVVKGYTF	TGTGCCAGCAGTTTTGGTGTAGTCAAGGGCTACACCTTC	.	TRBV12-3/TRBV12-4	TRBJ1-2	.
CASSQLAGEDYEQYF	TGCGCCAGCAGCCAACTAGCGGGAGAGGACTACGAGCAGTACTTC	once	TRBV4-3	TRBJ2-7	TRBD2
CASSLVVGVGTHGYTF	TGTGCCAGCAGCTTAGTGGTAGGGGTAGGGACTCATGGCTACACCTTC	.	TRBV11-2	TRBJ1-2	.
CASSFSGNTIYF	TGTGCCAGCAGTTTTTCGGGAAACACCATATATTTT	once	TRBV12-3/TRBV12-4	TRBJ1-3	.
CASSRLAGFTGELFF	TGCGCCAGCAGCCGACTAGCGGGATTCACCGGGGAGCTGTTTTTT	.	TRBV4-1	TRBJ2-2	TRBD2
CASSLRDGLAGDNEQFF	TGTGCCAGCTCTCTCCGGGACGGGCTAGCGGGAGACAATGAGCAGTTCTTC	few	TRBV21-1	TRBJ2-1	.
CASSRAGLNYEQYF	TGTGCCAGCAGCAGAGCGGGACTCAACTACGAGCAGTACTTC	.	TRBV6-2/TRBV6-3	TRBJ2-7	TRBD2
CASSRERQGHGYTF	TGTGCCAGCAGCCGGGAAAGACAGGGCCATGGCTACACCTTC	.	TRBV7-2	TRBJ1-2	TRBD1
CASSLARGLGNTEAFF	TGTGCCAGCAGCCTAGCCAGGGGGCTTGGGAACACTGAAGCTTTCTTT	.	TRBV11-2	TRBJ1-1	TRBD1
CAVHRGGVNTEAFF	TGTGCCGTTCACAGGGGAGGAGTGAACACTGAAGCTTTCTTT	few	TRBV10-3	TRBJ1-1	TRBD1
CASSGGLVEETQYF	TGCGCCAGCAGCGGTGGACTAGTTGAGGAGACCCAGTACTTC	.	TRBV5-1	TRBJ2-5	TRBD2
CASSEDRFSGNTIYF	TGTGCCAGTAGTGAAGACAGGTTCTCTGGAAACACCATATATTTT	.	TRBV19	TRBJ1-3	.
CASSQTSGSNTQYF	TGTGCCAGCAGCCAGACTAGCGGGAGTAATACGCAGTATTTT	.	TRBV11-3	TRBJ2-3	TRBD2
CASSDLGGYSDEQFF	TGTGCCAGTAGCGACTTAGGGGGCTACAGCGATGAGCAGTTCTTC	.	TRBV19	TRBJ2-1	TRBD1
CASTVGRGGYTF	TGTGCCAGTACTGTGGGGAGGGGAGGCTACACCTTC	.	TRBV19	TRBJ1-2	.
CASSLRAGTGPSEQYF	TGTGCCAGCAGCTTGCGAGCCGGGACAGGTCCTAGCGAGCAGTACTTC	few	TRBV5-8	TRBJ2-7	TRBD1
CASSSYDRRQSYEQYF	TGTGCCAGCAGCTCATACGACAGACGCCAGTCCTACGAGCAGTACTTC	.	TRBV13	TRBJ2-7	.
CASGQGANQPQHF	TGTGCCTCGGGACAGGGGGCGAATCAGCCCCAGCATTTT	.	TRBV30	TRBJ1-5	TRBD1
CASSLLARQFF	TGTGCCAGCAGCCTACTAGCTCGGCAGTTCTTC	.	TRBV2	TRBJ2-1	.
CASSFDRAETQYF	TGTGCCAGCAGCTTCGACAGGGCAGAGACCCAGTACTTC	.	TRBV7-2	TRBJ2-5	TRBD1
CASSYTQGPGEQFF	TGTGCCAGCAGTTACACTCAGGGGCCAGGTGAGCAGTTCTTC	.	TRBV6-5	TRBJ2-1	.
CASSQEERGLAYEQYF	TGCGCCAGCAGCCAAGAGGAGCGGGGTTTGGCCTACGAGCAGTACTTC	.	TRBV4-1	TRBJ2-7	TRBD2
CASSLTGIGSNEKLFF	TGCGCCAGCAGCTTGACAGGGATTGGTTCTAATGAAAAACTGTTTTTT	.	TRBV5-1	TRBJ1-4	.
CASKTAANTGELFF	TGTGCCAGCAAAACAGCGGCGAACACCGGGGAGCTGTTTTTT	.	TRBV6-4	TRBJ2-2	.
CASSNRDSSNEKLFF	TGTGCCAGCTCAAACCGGGACAGCAGTAATGAAAAACTGTTTTTT	.	TRBV18	TRBJ1-4	TRBD1
CASSLAGVNEQYF	TGTGCCAGCAGCCTAGCGGGTGTCAACGAGCAGTACTTC	.	TRBV3-1/TRBV3-2	TRBJ2-7	TRBD2
CASSERLLYGYTF	TGTGCCAGCAGTGAAAGACTACTCTATGGCTACACCTTC	.	TRBV6-1	TRBJ1-2	.
CASSQAGTQYF	TGTGCCAGCAGCCAAGCAGGGACCCAGTACTTC	.	TRBV3-1/TRBV3-2	TRBJ2-5	.
CASSLDGTGGSEQYF	TGCGCCAGCAGCTTGGACGGGACAGGGGGATCCGAGCAGTACTTC	.	TRBV5-1	TRBJ2-7	TRBD1
CASSLNRLAGTDTQYF	TGTGCCAGCAGCTTAAATCGCCTAGCGGGCACAGATACGCAGTATTTT	.	TRBV7-3	TRBJ2-3	TRBD2